The source of this T cell receptor (beta chain) is a study of T cell responses to AZD1222 COVID-19 vaccine. Study-wide findings and caveats: White British ancestry dominated among donors, who included more females, and clonal diversity was possibly underestimated.

Note on this clone: What it recognizes is unknown.

Sequenced by immunoSEQ multiplex PCR; TCRdb stores in-frame clones only, minus some. Among about 130,000 clones listed, 70% to 90% were seen once. V trimming: 5 bases; J trimming: 6 bases; junction bases outside the gene matches: 12. CDR1 MNHEY and CDR2 SVGEGT come from the germline V gene. The CDR3 length is 16 residues. The sample was peripheral blood, taken 28 days after the second AZD1222 dose. The receptor comes from an adult who received the AZD1222 COVID-19 vaccine. This chain joins TRBV6-2 or TRBV6-3 and TRBJ2-3; TRBD2 matches at 9 bases. CDR3 DNA: TGTGCCAGCAGTCCCGGCGGGAGGGCCGTGGGGGATACGCAGTATTTT. It specifies CASSPGGRAVGDTQYF.